This record covers a single T cell receptor beta chain. The sample belongs to a study of shared clonotypes between healthy human individuals. As for the study in general: There were three CD4 naive, three CD4 memory, two CD8 naive and one CD8 memory plates per donor.

Deletions cut 2 bases from V and 1 base from J, with 8 bases between. The CDR3 runs 15 residues. CDR1 and CDR2 from the germline V gene are LNHNV and YYDKDF (reference sequence). A CD45RA-negative memory subset and a CD45RA+ naive subset were separated from the CD4+ cells. The repertoire was sequenced with immunoSEQ multiplex PCR; TCRdb's copy has only in-frame clones and lacks some. The sample holds roughly 2.4 million clones, around 95% seen once. The receptor comes from a man aged 18 to 29 in good health. Material: naive CD4+ T cells sorted from blood. Indicated subset: CD45RA+ positively selected. J is TRBJ1-4 and V is TRBV15, with D tentatively TRBD1 (6 bases). Here the CDR3 reads CATSRLQGTNEKLFF. The CDR3 region has the DNA TGTGCCACCAGCAGACTACAGGGAACTAATGAAAAACTGTTTTTT.